The 17 T cell receptor beta chains below were found in one sample sequenced in a study of blood T cell repertoires in COVID-19. Sequencing used immunoSEQ multiplex PCR; TCRdb keeps in-frame clones, though not all of them. The top ten clones hold 27% of a sample with approximately 220,000 clones, around four fifths of them seen once. Sequences were obtained from peripheral blood. Receptor source: a man between 40 and 49 years old with acute or convalescent COVID-19.

The gene calls are TRBV4-1 and TRBJ1-4; 9 nucleotides agree with TRBD1. Germline V gene sequence: CDR1 MGHRA, CDR2 YSYEKL. This CDR3 comprises 14 residues. J lost 7 bases, V lost 1 base, and 1 base had no gene match. This chain's CDR3 is CASSQGQGGEKLFF. The DNA for the CDR3 is TGCGCCAGCAGCCAAGGACAGGGGGGTGAAAAACTGTTTTTT.

This clone was counted a few times. The CDR3 sequence is CASSPLAGTPDTQYF. DNA for the CDR3: TGTGCCAGCTCACCACTAGCGGGAACGCCAGATACGCAGTATTTT. The J gene is TRBJ2-3, the V gene TRBV18, with 8 positions matching TRBD2. The CDR3 runs to 15 residues. Germline CDR1 reads KGHSH; CDR2 reads LQKENI. The V segment lost 1 base and the J segment 4 bases; nucleotides outside the gene matches: 4. Together with reference TRBV18 and TRBJ2-3, the CDR3 gives the full variable domain: NAGVMQNPRHLVRRRGQEARLRCSPMKGHSHVYWYRQLPEEGLKFMVYLQKENIIDESGMPKERFSAEFPKEGPSILRIQQVVRGDSAAYFCASSPLAGTPDTQYFGPGTRLTVL.

In its sample, this clone was seen once. The rearrangement links TRBV6-5 to TRBJ1-5; D not certain. V was pared by 8 bases and J by 0 bases, with 11 bases between. The CDR3 contains 14 residues. Germline values: CDR1 MNHEY, CDR2 SVGAGI. CDR3: CASALLYSNQPQHF. CDR3 sequence (DNA): TGTGCCAGCGCCCTGCTATATAGCAATCAGCCCCAGCATTTT.

The chain couples TRBV7-2 to TRBJ1-6, with D hard to call. V lost 5 bases and J 4 bases, leaving 3 bases between the germline ends. This CDR3 comprises 12 residues. CDR1 SGHTA and CDR2 FQGNSA come from the germline V gene. The CDR3 nucleotides read TGTGCCAGCAGCGAGTATAATTCACCCCTCCACTTT. As protein: CASSEYNSPLHF.

This clone was counted between two and nine times. The rearrangement links TRBV4-1 to TRBJ1-2; D is unresolved. The CDR3 contains 13 residues. The germline V and J ends were trimmed by 0 bases and 6 bases, with 8 bases remaining between them. CDR1 is MGHRA, CDR2 YSYEKL, per germline. CDR3 residues: CASSQDLGDGYTF. Written as DNA, the CDR3 is TGCGCCAGCAGCCAAGATCTCGGGGATGGCTACACCTTC.

V is TRBV10-3 and J is TRBJ1-4, with TRBD1 matching over 8 bases. The CDR3 is 13 amino acids. Losses at the gene ends were 8 bases for V and 8 bases for J; bases not matched to a gene: 7. Germline CDR1 and CDR2: ENHRY and SYGVKD. In DNA, the CDR3 is TGTGCCATCGGCGACAGGGGAGGAGAAAAACTGTTTTTT. It yields the protein CAIGDRGGEKLFF.

J is TRBJ2-1 and V is TRBV11-2, with a tentative D call TRBD1 (5 bases). CDR1 SGHAT and CDR2 FQNNGV come from the germline V gene. The CDR3 is made up of 14 amino acids. The ends were cut back, 5 bases at V and 2 bases at J, with 10 bases in the middle. CDR3 loop: CASSHATAYNEQFF. In DNA form, the CDR3 reads TGTGCCAGCAGCCACGCGACAGCCTACAATGAGCAGTTCTTC. Based on the CDR3 plus reference TRBV11-2 and TRBJ2-1, the full variable domain is EAGVAQSPRYKIIEKRQSVAFWCNPISGHATLYWYQQILGQGPKLLIQFQNNGVVDDSQLPKDRFSAERLKGVDSTLKIQPAKLEDSAVYLCASSHATAYNEQFFGPGTRLTVL.

The chain carries TRBV5-1 and TRBJ1-3; tentatively, D is TRBD1 (5 bases). V lost 0 bases to trimming and J lost 2 bases, with 12 bases between them. The CDR3 covers 16 residues. The germline V gene has CDR1 SGHRS and CDR2 YFSETQ. The CDR3 nucleotides read TGCGCCAGCAGCTTGGGTCTCAGGGTTCCTGGAAACACCATATATTTT. Its translation: CASSLGLRVPGNTIYF.

The chain combines TRBV11-2 with TRBJ2-3; 10 nucleotides line up with TRBD2. Germline CDR1 is SGHAT and CDR2 is FQNNGV. CDR3 length equals 15 residues. V trimming: 3 bases; J trimming: 3 bases; junction bases outside the gene matches: 3. Here the CDR3 DNA reads TGTGCCAGCAGCTTTAGCGGGAGGACGACAGATACGCAGTATTTT. Protein: CASSFSGRTTDTQYF.

This clone was counted a few times. The V and J genes are TRBV29-1 and TRBJ2-1, with 13 bases aligning to TRBD2. The CDR3 covers 15 residues. Germline values: CDR1 SQVTM, CDR2 ANQGSEA. V lost 1 base, J lost 5 bases, and 2 bases stayed unmatched. The CDR3 sequence: CSVEGGTSGNNEQFF. The CDR3 DNA follows: TGCAGCGTTGAAGGTGGGACTAGCGGGAACAATGAGCAGTTCTTC.

The chain combines TRBV5-1 with TRBJ1-2; TRBD1 agrees at 11 bases. Germline V gene data show CDR1 as SGHRS and CDR2 as YFSETQ. There are 16 residues in the CDR3. The ends lost 7 bases at V and 8 bases at J; junction bases unmatched: 16. CDR3 nucleotides: TGCGCCAGCGCATCCGACCCCGGGACAGGGGGAGAGGGCTACACCTTC. Encoded protein: CASASDPGTGGEGYTF.

This clone was seen just once. The J gene is TRBJ1-3, the V gene TRBV6-1; tentative D call: TRBD1 (6 bases). Trimming pared 4 bases from V and 0 bases from J, leaving 13 bases between. CDR1 is MNHNS, CDR2 SASEGT, per germline. This CDR3 is 16 amino acids long. CDR3 loop: CASSAQGFSSGNTIYF. For the CDR3, the DNA is TGTGCCAGCAGTGCACAGGGTTTTTCCTCTGGAAACACCATATATTTT.

This clone was recorded once. CDR3 sequence reads: CASSQAGGANYGYTF. In nucleotides, the CDR3 is TGTGCCAGCAGCCAGGCCGGGGGGGCTAACTATGGCTACACCTTC. The chain is built from TRBV3-1 (or the pseudogene TRBV3-2) and TRBJ1-2; tentatively, D is TRBD1 (5 bases). This CDR3 is 15 amino acids long. The V end was cut by 3 bases, the J end by 0 bases, with 11 bases between. Per the germline V gene, CDR1 is LGHDT and CDR2 is YNNKEL (reference sequence).

V is TRBV19 and J is TRBJ2-2; D gene uncertain. Deletions cut 4 bases from V and 7 bases from J, with 7 bases between. This CDR3 has 12 amino acids. Per germline, CDR1 LNHDA and CDR2 SQIVND (reference sequence). CDR3 sequence reads: CASSTLIGELFF. The CDR3 nucleotides read TGTGCCAGTAGTACACTGATCGGGGAGCTGTTTTTT.

This chain's CDR3 is CASSIYIRSTAVRQSNQPQHF. The CDR3 DNA is TGTGCCAGTAGTATATACATTCGGTCGACGGCAGTAAGACAAAGCAATCAGCCCCAGCATTTT. J is TRBJ1-5 and V is TRBV19, with D uncertain. Between the trimmed V and J ends, which lost 2 bases and 1 base, there was a span of 27 bases. Per germline, CDR1 LNHDA and CDR2 SQIVND (reference sequence). The CDR3 is 21 residues long.

This clone appeared once. This rearrangement joins TRBV3-1 (or the pseudogene TRBV3-2) to TRBJ2-5; maybe TRBD1 (5 bases). V gave up 4 bases and J gave up 5 bases, with 14 bases separating them. This CDR3 is 14 amino acids long. Germline values: CDR1 LGHDT, CDR2 YNNKEL (reference sequence). The CDR3 DNA sequence: TGTGCCAGCAGCCCAGGCAGGGTGTGGGAGACCCAGTACTTC. It codes for CASSPGRVWETQYF.

This sequence joins TRBV19 and TRBJ2-5; 8 bases are shared with TRBD2. The CDR3 covers 22 residues. V lost 1 base to trimming and J lost 2 bases; unmatched junction nucleotides: 24. CDR1 is LNHDA and CDR2 is SQIVND in the germline V gene (reference sequence). CDR3 sequence reads: CASSIVPAGALTSPRWQETQYF. CDR3 in DNA: TGTGCCAGTAGTATAGTCCCAGCGGGAGCGCTAACCAGCCCGAGGTGGCAAGAGACCCAGTACTTC. Full variable domain (outside the CDR3, taken from reference TRBV19 and TRBJ2-5): DGGITQSPKYLFRKEGQNVTLSCEQNLNHDAMYWYRQDPGQGLRLIYYSQIVNDFQKGDIAEGYSVSREKKESFPLTVTSAQKNPTAFYLCASSIVPAGALTSPRWQETQYFGPGTRLLVL.